This T cell receptor beta chain was retrieved from a study of blood T cell repertoires in COVID-19. About the research overall: Specimens from acute and convalescent COVID-19 originated in the United States, Italy and Spain. Sample material is recorded as cDNA or gDNA derived from T cells, B-cell-depleted T cells, or PBMCs.

This CDR3 is built from 15 residues. V lost 0 bases to trimming and J lost 4 bases, with 12 bases between them. In germline, CDR1 is SGDLS, CDR2 YYNGEE. Authors' analysis steps: Researchers report that nucleated cell counts were estimated from reference gene primer amplification. The assay was immunoSEQ multiplex PCR, and TCRdb's table has in-frame clones only and misses some. The V and J calls and clone size are taken from that table; D and trimming were inferred from the DNA. The sample carries about 150,000 clones, under 90% recorded once. This TCR derives from an elderly woman with acute or convalescent COVID-19. The chain has TRBV9 and TRBJ2-3; D is unclear. Material for sequencing was peripheral blood. The CDR3 loop is CASSVGSVSSDTQYF. Written as DNA, the CDR3 is TGTGCCAGCAGCGTAGGGTCCGTGAGTTCAGATACGCAGTATTTT.